The source of this T cell receptor (beta chain) is a study of identical twins. Notes on the study in general: For zero-insertion analyses, partial confounding could come from invariant MAIT and iNKT cells. Insertions ran lower in abundant cord blood beta clonotypes, though not in memory repertoires.

Ten or more counts support this clonotype. Antigen specificity is unknown. Germline CDR1 MDHEN, CDR2 SYDVKM. J lost 3 bases, V lost 5 bases, and 8 bases had no gene match. CDR3 length: 16 amino acids. The cDNA had a unique molecular identifier and a template-switch universal primer site. In TCRdb, the 5' RACE reads were re-called with MiXCR into one record per CDR3 protein. Among 200,000 to 250,000 distinct CDR3 sequences listed, around 8.1% were seen once. These data also formed part of another study, on yellow fever vaccine responses in identical twins.

This chain uses TRBV28 with TRBJ2-2; TRBD1 matches at 8 bases. The TCR originated in a woman aged 18-30 years in good health. Sample: memory (CD45RO+) T cells sorted from blood. The CDR3 coding sequence is TGTGCCAGCAGTCCAATCGGACAGGGAGACACCGGGGAGCTGTTTTTT. Residues: CASSPIGQGDTGELFF.